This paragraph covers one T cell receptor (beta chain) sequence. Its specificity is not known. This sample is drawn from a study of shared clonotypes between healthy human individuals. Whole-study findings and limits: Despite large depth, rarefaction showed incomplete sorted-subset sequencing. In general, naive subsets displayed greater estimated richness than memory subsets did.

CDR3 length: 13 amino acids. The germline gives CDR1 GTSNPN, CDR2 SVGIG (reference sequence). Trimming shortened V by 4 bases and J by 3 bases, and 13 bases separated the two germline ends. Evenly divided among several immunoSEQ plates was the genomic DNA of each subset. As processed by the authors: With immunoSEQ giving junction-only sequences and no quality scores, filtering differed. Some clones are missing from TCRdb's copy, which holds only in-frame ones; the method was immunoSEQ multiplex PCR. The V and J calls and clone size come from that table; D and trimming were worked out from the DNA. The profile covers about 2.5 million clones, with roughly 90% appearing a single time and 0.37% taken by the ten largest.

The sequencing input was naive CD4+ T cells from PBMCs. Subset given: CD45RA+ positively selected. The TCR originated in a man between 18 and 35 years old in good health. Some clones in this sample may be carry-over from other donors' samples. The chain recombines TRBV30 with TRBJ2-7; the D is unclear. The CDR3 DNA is TGTGCCTGGACCCACGGTCCGGGCTACGAGCAGTACTTC. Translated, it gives CAWTHGPGYEQYF.